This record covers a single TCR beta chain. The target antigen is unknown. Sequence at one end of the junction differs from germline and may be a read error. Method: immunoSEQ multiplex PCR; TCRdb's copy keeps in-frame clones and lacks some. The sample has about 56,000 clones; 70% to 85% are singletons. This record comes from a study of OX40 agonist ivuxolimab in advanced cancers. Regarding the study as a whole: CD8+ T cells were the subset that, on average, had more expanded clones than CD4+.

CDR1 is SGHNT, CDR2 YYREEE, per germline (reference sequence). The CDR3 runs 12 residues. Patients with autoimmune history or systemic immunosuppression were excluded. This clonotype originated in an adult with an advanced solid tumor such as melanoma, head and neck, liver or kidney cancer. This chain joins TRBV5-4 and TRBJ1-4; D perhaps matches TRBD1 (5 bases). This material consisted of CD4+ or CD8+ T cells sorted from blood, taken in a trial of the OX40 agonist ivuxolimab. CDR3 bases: TGCGCCAGCAGCCAAGGGGCAGAAAAACTGTTTTTT. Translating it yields CASSQGAEKLFF.